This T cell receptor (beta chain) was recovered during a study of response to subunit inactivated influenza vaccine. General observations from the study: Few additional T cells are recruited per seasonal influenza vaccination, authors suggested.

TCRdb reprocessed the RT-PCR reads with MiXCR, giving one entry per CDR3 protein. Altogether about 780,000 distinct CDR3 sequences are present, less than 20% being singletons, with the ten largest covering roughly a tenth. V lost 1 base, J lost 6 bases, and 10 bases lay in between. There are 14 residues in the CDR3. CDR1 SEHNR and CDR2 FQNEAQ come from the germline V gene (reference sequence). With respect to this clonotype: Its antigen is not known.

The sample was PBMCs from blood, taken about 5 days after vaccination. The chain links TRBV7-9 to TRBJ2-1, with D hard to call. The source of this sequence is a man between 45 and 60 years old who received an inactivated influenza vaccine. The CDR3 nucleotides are TGTGCCAGCAGCTTAGTTGGGCTAATCAATGAGCAGTTCTTC. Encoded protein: CASSLVGLINEQFF.